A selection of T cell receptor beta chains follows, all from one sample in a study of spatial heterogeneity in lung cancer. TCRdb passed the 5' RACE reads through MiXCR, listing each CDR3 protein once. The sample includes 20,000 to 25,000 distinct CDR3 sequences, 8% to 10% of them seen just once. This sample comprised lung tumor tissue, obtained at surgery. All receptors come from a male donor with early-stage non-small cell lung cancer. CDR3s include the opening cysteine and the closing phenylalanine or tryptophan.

CDR3aa: CASSVYRGPTDTQYF
v_gene: TRBV6-2/TRBV6-3
len: 15
j_gene: TRBJ2-3

CDR3aa: CSAFVGSETQYF
v_gene: TRBV29-1
len: 12
j_gene: TRBJ2-5

CDR3aa: CASSPDRGLFYEQYF
v_gene: TRBV14
len: 15
j_gene: TRBJ2-7

CDR3aa: CASSPTRDDGYTF
v_gene: TRBV12-3/TRBV12-4
len: 13
j_gene: TRBJ1-2

CDR3aa: CASSRQRGKRENTGELFF
v_gene: TRBV4-2
len: 18
j_gene: TRBJ2-2

CDR3aa: CASSLIQDTQYF
v_gene: TRBV5-1
len: 12
j_gene: TRBJ2-3

CDR3aa: CASRGTGEVAFF
v_gene: TRBV12-3/TRBV12-4
len: 12
j_gene: TRBJ1-1

CDR3aa: CASSTPGSGSRAEQYF
v_gene: TRBV5-1
len: 16
j_gene: TRBJ2-7

CDR3aa: CASSIRGELFF
v_gene: TRBV19
len: 11
j_gene: TRBJ2-2

CDR3aa: CASSSQGGRTEAFF
v_gene: TRBV5-1
len: 14
j_gene: TRBJ1-1

CDR3aa: CSAPTSYSNEQFF
v_gene: TRBV20-1
len: 13
j_gene: TRBJ2-1

CDR3aa: CASRGVPETQYF
v_gene: TRBV5-1
len: 12
j_gene: TRBJ2-5

CDR3aa: CASSISSGANVLTF
v_gene: TRBV28
len: 14
j_gene: TRBJ2-6

CDR3aa: CASSLSSRGRNTEAFF
v_gene: TRBV7-2
len: 16
j_gene: TRBJ1-1

CDR3aa: CASRGTNSGEQYF
v_gene: TRBV7-9
len: 13
j_gene: TRBJ2-7

CDR3aa: CASSYTLGGQFF
v_gene: TRBV6-2/TRBV6-3
len: 12
j_gene: TRBJ2-1

CDR3aa: CASSQDSNRVGSPLHF
v_gene: TRBV3-1
len: 16
j_gene: TRBJ1-6

CDR3aa: CASSRQVATNEKLFF
v_gene: TRBV27
len: 15
j_gene: TRBJ1-4

CDR3aa: CASRTDNTDTQYF
v_gene: TRBV2
len: 13
j_gene: TRBJ2-3

CDR3aa: CASSLQGDYSGANVLTF
v_gene: TRBV12-3/TRBV12-4
len: 17
j_gene: TRBJ2-6

CDR3aa: CASRPSGRSTDTQYF
v_gene: TRBV7-2
len: 15
j_gene: TRBJ2-3

CDR3aa: CASSPTGVGDTQYF
v_gene: TRBV7-3
len: 14
j_gene: TRBJ2-3

CDR3aa: CSAGGAGGSSYEQYF
v_gene: TRBV20-1
len: 15
j_gene: TRBJ2-7

CDR3aa: CASSGRVTDTQYF
v_gene: TRBV7-2
len: 13
j_gene: TRBJ2-3

CDR3aa: CASNGYSYEQYF
v_gene: TRBV23-1
len: 12
j_gene: TRBJ2-7

CDR3aa: CAISESGTATYEQYF
v_gene: TRBV10-3
len: 15
j_gene: TRBJ2-7

CDR3aa: CSVEKGSIDNEQFF
v_gene: TRBV29-1
len: 14
j_gene: TRBJ2-1

CDR3aa: CSASEGTEHEQFF
v_gene: TRBV20-1
len: 13
j_gene: TRBJ2-1

CDR3aa: CASGQLYEQYF
v_gene: TRBV28
len: 11
j_gene: TRBJ2-7

CDR3aa: CAWKRVLNTEAFF
v_gene: TRBV30
len: 13
j_gene: TRBJ1-1

CDR3aa: CASKEGTKGPQHF
v_gene: TRBV28
len: 13
j_gene: TRBJ1-5

CDR3aa: CASSPGQGSKSQYF
v_gene: TRBV27
len: 14
j_gene: TRBJ2-3

CDR3aa: CASLLLGTVGNTIYF
v_gene: TRBV21-1
len: 15
j_gene: TRBJ1-3

CDR3aa: CASSSEGQGVSSSYNEQFF
v_gene: TRBV5-1
len: 19
j_gene: TRBJ2-1

CDR3aa: CASSLGDSSTDTQYF
v_gene: TRBV5-5
len: 15
j_gene: TRBJ2-3

CDR3aa: CASSPAGSYTDTQYF
v_gene: TRBV19
len: 15
j_gene: TRBJ2-3

CDR3aa: CASSDSPEINIQYF
v_gene: TRBV18
len: 14
j_gene: TRBJ2-4

CDR3aa: CATSPGGTAAQFF
v_gene: TRBV15
len: 13
j_gene: TRBJ2-1

CDR3aa: CASSFLSPGRTQYF
v_gene: TRBV28
len: 14
j_gene: TRBJ2-5

CDR3aa: CASSSGLNYEQYF
v_gene: TRBV7-9
len: 13
j_gene: TRBJ2-7

CDR3aa: CASSLGNGFSNQPQHF
v_gene: TRBV28
len: 16
j_gene: TRBJ1-5

CDR3aa: CASSLGLVGTDTQYF
v_gene: TRBV28
len: 15
j_gene: TRBJ2-3

CDR3aa: CASSLVLPGRNEQYF
v_gene: TRBV7-9
len: 15
j_gene: TRBJ2-7

CDR3aa: CASSQDRAGPYGYTF
v_gene: TRBV4-2
len: 15
j_gene: TRBJ1-2

CDR3aa: CASSLAIPADFYGYTF
v_gene: TRBV5-1
len: 16
j_gene: TRBJ1-2

CDR3aa: CASSREGSTDTQYF
v_gene: TRBV4-3
len: 14
j_gene: TRBJ2-3

CDR3aa: CASSSGQVLSPQHF
v_gene: TRBV5-6
len: 14
j_gene: TRBJ1-5

CDR3aa: CATSGGRGTDTQYF
v_gene: TRBV24-1
len: 14
j_gene: TRBJ2-3